A single TCR beta chain is shown here with its context. Looked up from germline, CDR1 is SGHVS and CDR2 is FNYEAQ. V shed 2 bases and J shed 3 bases, with 8 bases lying between them. The CDR3 length is 13 residues. Only in-frame clones appear in the TCRdb table, and some are missing; sequencing was by immunoSEQ multiplex PCR. The repertoire holds roughly 100,000 clones, with 85% to 95% as singletons. The sample originates from a study of T cell changes during pregnancy in multiple sclerosis. The sequencing here drew on peripheral blood, taken after pregnancy. The chain recombines TRBV7-6 with TRBJ2-7, with D perhaps matching TRBD1 (5 bases). The clonotype was recovered from a female donor with multiple sclerosis, enrolled in a pregnancy study. CDR3 amino acids: CASSLLTGYEQYF. The DNA for the CDR3 is TGTGCCAGCAGCTTACTTACAGGCTACGAGCAGTACTTC.